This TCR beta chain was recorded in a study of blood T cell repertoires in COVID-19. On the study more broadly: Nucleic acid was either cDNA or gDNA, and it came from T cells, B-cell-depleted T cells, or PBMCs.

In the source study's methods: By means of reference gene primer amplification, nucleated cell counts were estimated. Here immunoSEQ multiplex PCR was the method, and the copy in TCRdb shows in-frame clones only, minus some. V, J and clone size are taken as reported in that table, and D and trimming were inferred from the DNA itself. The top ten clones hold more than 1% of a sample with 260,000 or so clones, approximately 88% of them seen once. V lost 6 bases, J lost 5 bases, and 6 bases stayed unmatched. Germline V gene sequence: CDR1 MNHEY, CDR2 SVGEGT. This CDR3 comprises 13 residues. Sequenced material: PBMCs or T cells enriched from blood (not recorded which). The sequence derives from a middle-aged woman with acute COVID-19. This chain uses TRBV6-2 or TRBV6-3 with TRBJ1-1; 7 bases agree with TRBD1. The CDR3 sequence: CASSRNRGTEAFF. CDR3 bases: TGTGCCAGCAGCCGTAACAGGGGAACTGAAGCTTTCTTT.